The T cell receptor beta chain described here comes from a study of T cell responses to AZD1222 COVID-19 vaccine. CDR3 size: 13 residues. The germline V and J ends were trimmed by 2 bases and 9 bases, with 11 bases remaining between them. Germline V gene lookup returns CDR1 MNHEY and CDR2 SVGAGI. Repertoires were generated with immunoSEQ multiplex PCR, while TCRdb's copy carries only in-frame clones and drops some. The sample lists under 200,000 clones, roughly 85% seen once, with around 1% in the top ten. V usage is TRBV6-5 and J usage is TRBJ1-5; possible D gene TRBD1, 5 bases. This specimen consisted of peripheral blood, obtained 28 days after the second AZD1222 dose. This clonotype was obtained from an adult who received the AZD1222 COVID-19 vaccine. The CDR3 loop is CASSYGGTGPQHF. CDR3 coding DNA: TGTGCCAGCAGTTACGGCGGTACAGGGCCCCAGCATTTT.